The rows below give T cell receptor beta chains drawn from one sample of a study of cytomegalovirus exposure and HLA in healthy donors. Here immunoSEQ multiplex PCR was the method, and the copy in TCRdb shows in-frame clones only, minus some. The sample has 85,000 to 100,000 clones; around 80% are singletons. Sequenced: PBMCs. The receptors were sampled from a woman between 55 and 75 years old in good health and CMV-seronegative. Each CDR3 is given without its conserved first and last residue.

CDR3	V	J
ASSSGQGFNEQF	TRBV7-2	TRBJ2-1
ASSQCLEPGDTQY	TRBV7-9	TRBJ2-3
SVDAGGVYGYT	TRBV29-1	TRBJ1-2
ASSQDYRPKETQY	TRBV4-3	TRBJ2-5
ASSEQAGGNNEQY	TRBV10-2	TRBJ2-7
ASSLRQALNTEAF	TRBV6-6	TRBJ1-1
AWSRTETYGYT	TRBV30	TRBJ1-2
ASSIDGYNEQF	TRBV5-4	TRBJ2-1
ASSRTGTSGRIDTQY	TRBV25-1	TRBJ2-3
ASSSRTAGFYGYT	TRBV11-2	TRBJ1-2
ASSPRGRGGNEQF	TRBV5-4	TRBJ2-1
ASSGTGKANYGYT	TRBV5-6	TRBJ1-2
ASSYRSGRVVNEQF	TRBV28	TRBJ2-1
ASSQGGLNTEAF	TRBV28	TRBJ1-1
ASSYSGVYNEQF	TRBV6-6	TRBJ2-1
ASSPMDSPYEQY	TRBV9	TRBJ2-7
ASSLGSNYGYT	TRBV13	TRBJ1-2
ASSAAGVGYT	TRBV6-1	TRBJ1-2
ASSSRQTGDYGYT	TRBV5-1	TRBJ1-2
ASSRQGRNTGELF	TRBV6-5	TRBJ2-2
ASRFTSYTGELF	TRBV2	TRBJ2-2
ASSPAGGWATNYNEQF	TRBV5-1	TRBJ2-1
ASSQAQRDTEAF	TRBV4-1	TRBJ1-1
ASSLSVGYT	TRBV7-2	TRBJ1-2
ASSILDSFNQPQH	TRBV19	TRBJ1-5
ATGRAGSSYNEQF	TRBV5-6	TRBJ2-1
ASSLPSTDTQY	TRBV2	TRBJ2-3
ASSLGTRPSYEQY	TRBV14	TRBJ2-7
ASSPGTGRDTQY	TRBV11-3	TRBJ2-3
ASSLNSQGVNTEAF	TRBV9	TRBJ1-1
ASSLNRNYEQY	TRBV27	TRBJ2-7
ASSLRADKAQH	TRBV7-2	TRBJ1-5
ASRYTVQETQY	TRBV2	TRBJ2-5
ASSQETRQGASGYT	TRBV4-3	TRBJ1-2
ASSNPGQGTDTQY	TRBV5-1	TRBJ2-3
ASSLHPNSNTEAF	TRBV27	TRBJ1-1
ASSPTNPPYEQY	TRBV6-4	.
ASSFSDSAGTSPLH	TRBV13	TRBJ1-6
AIWDSGGDTQY	TRBV6-1	TRBJ2-3
ASSSTGLSGNTIY	TRBV7-8	TRBJ1-3
ASSIRTGGEGAKNIQY	TRBV19	TRBJ2-4
ASEAGGPSSYNEQF	TRBV5-4	TRBJ2-1
ASSPHPLRTGELF	TRBV6-5	TRBJ2-2
AISAPGLPDGYT	TRBV10-3	TRBJ1-2
ASSRGQDTEAF	TRBV28	TRBJ1-1
AWSGGEHREGYGYT	TRBV30	TRBJ1-2
ASSPGTGVPTSSYEQY	TRBV5-7	TRBJ2-7
ASSLGAQPQH	TRBV5-6	TRBJ1-5